The rows below give T cell receptor beta chains drawn from one sample of a study of PD-L1 blockade in urothelial cancer. Sequencing was performed with immunoSEQ multiplex PCR; in TCRdb, only in-frame clones are kept and a portion is missing. The data hold 35,000 to 45,000 clones, with around nine tenths observed a single time. The sample in question was PBMCs, obtained around atezolizumab (anti-PD-L1) treatment. The receptors come from a donor at least 40 years old with urothelial cancer. Each CDR3 is given with its conserved first and last residue. The D gene is left open where the match is weak. Clone size is stated in some rows and not others, as once, few, many or a class when expanded.

D: -
size: medium-sized
V: TRBV11-2
J: TRBJ1-2
CDR3: CASSPGGAGGYTF
DNA: TGTGCCAGCAGCCCCGGGGGTGCAGGGGGCTACACCTTC

D: TRBD2
size: -
V: TRBV30
J: TRBJ2-1
CDR3: CAWSRARGTSGFSYNEQFF
DNA: TGTGCCTGGAGTCGGGCGCGTGGGACTAGCGGATTCTCCTACAATGAGCAGTTCTTC

D: -
size: -
V: TRBV28
J: TRBJ1-2
CDR3: CASNPTASGIYGYTF
DNA: TGTGCCAGCAACCCGACAGCTTCTGGAATCTATGGCTACACCTTC

D: -
size: -
V: TRBV30
J: TRBJ2-1
CDR3: CAWSVAAHQFF
DNA: TGTGCCTGGAGTGTAGCGGCCCACCAGTTCTTC

D: -
size: few
V: TRBV11-2
J: TRBJ2-7
CDR3: CASSSDMGSGYEQYF
DNA: TGTGCCAGCAGCTCAGATATGGGTTCAGGGTACGAGCAGTACTTC

D: -
size: -
V: TRBV19
J: TRBJ1-2
CDR3: CASSIGPGVDGYTF
DNA: TGTGCCAGTAGTATAGGCCCAGGGGTCGATGGCTACACCTTC

D: TRBD2
size: -
V: TRBV6-1
J: TRBJ2-1
CDR3: CAIDGGGYEQFF
DNA: TGTGCCATCGACGGGGGGGGCTATGAGCAGTTCTTC

D: -
size: -
V: TRBV7-2
J: TRBJ2-4
CDR3: CASSLGLVDRQYF
DNA: TGTGCCAGCAGCTTGGGGCTGGTCGACCGTCAGTACTTC

D: TRBD2
size: -
V: TRBV29-1
J: TRBJ2-1
CDR3: CSGSGRPSGSYNEQFF
DNA: TGCAGCGGTAGCGGGAGGCCCTCGGGCTCCTACAATGAGCAGTTCTTC

D: -
size: -
V: TRBV28
J: TRBJ2-7
CDR3: CASSFGADGAYEQYF
DNA: TGTGCCAGCAGTTTTGGGGCAGACGGAGCGTACGAGCAGTACTTC

D: -
size: once
V: TRBV15
J: TRBJ1-1
CDR3: CATSRERVAEAFF
DNA: TGTGCCACCAGCAGAGAACGGGTGGCTGAAGCTTTCTTT

D: -
size: -
V: TRBV5-1
J: TRBJ2-1
CDR3: CASSLGRAGNEQFF
DNA: TGCGCCAGCAGCTTGGGCAGGGCCGGCAATGAGCAGTTCTTC

D: -
size: -
V: TRBV11-2
J: TRBJ1-4
CDR3: CASSPRVGEKLFF
DNA: TGTGCCAGCAGCCCGAGGGTGGGTGAAAAACTGTTTTTT

D: -
size: -
V: TRBV30
J: TRBJ1-5
CDR3: CAWTPGGNQPQHF
DNA: TGTGCCTGGACCCCCGGGGGGAATCAGCCCCAGCATTTT

D: TRBD2
size: once
V: TRBV9
J: TRBJ2-2
CDR3: CASSGREGGTGELFF
DNA: TGTGCCAGCTCGGGACGGGAGGGTGGCACCGGGGAGCTGTTTTTT

D: TRBD1
size: once
V: TRBV11-3
J: TRBJ2-3
CDR3: CASSPRTGGAADTQYF
DNA: TGTGCCAGCAGCCCTCGGACAGGGGGCGCCGCAGATACGCAGTATTTT

D: -
size: once
V: TRBV4-1
J: TRBJ2-7
CDR3: CASSQYFAGAGEQYF
DNA: TGCGCCAGCAGCCAATATTTTGCAGGGGCAGGCGAGCAGTACTTC

D: TRBD2
size: few
V: TRBV4-2
J: TRBJ2-1
CDR3: CASSPTTSRDYNEQFF
DNA: TGTGCCAGCAGCCCAACGACTAGCCGGGACTACAATGAGCAGTTCTTC

D: -
size: few
V: TRBV6-5
J: TRBJ2-7
CDR3: CASSYSSLGAWEQYF
DNA: TGTGCCAGCAGTTACTCGAGCCTAGGGGCCTGGGAGCAGTACTTC

D: TRBD2
size: few
V: TRBV2
J: TRBJ2-5
CDR3: CASSEAGTSGSGETQYF
DNA: TGTGCCAGCAGTGAAGCGGGGACTAGCGGGAGTGGGGAGACCCAGTACTTC

D: -
size: -
V: TRBV4-3
J: TRBJ2-1
CDR3: CASSQGDSATGSYNEQFF
DNA: TGCGCCAGCAGCCAAGGTGACTCCGCTACGGGGTCCTACAATGAGCAGTTCTTC

D: -
size: -
V: TRBV10-1
J: TRBJ1-5
CDR3: CASSLGQPQHF
DNA: TGCGCCAGCAGTCTGGGCCAGCCCCAGCATTTT

D: TRBD1
size: -
V: TRBV2
J: TRBJ1-1
CDR3: CASTPLGQPNTEAFF
DNA: TGTGCCAGCACGCCACTGGGACAGCCGAACACTGAAGCTTTCTTT

D: -
size: -
V: TRBV9
J: TRBJ1-1
CDR3: CASSSPGVGTEAFF
DNA: TGTGCCAGCAGCTCACCAGGGGTCGGGACTGAAGCTTTCTTT

D: -
size: -
V: TRBV5-1
J: TRBJ2-1
CDR3: CASSLFDPRDEQFF
DNA: TGCGCCAGCAGCCTCTTCGACCCGCGGGATGAGCAGTTCTTC

D: TRBD2
size: once
V: TRBV5-4
J: TRBJ2-3
CDR3: CASSPQRGGDTQYF
DNA: TGTGCCAGCAGCCCCCAGCGGGGGGGGGATACGCAGTATTTT

D: TRBD1
size: few
V: TRBV27
J: TRBJ1-5
CDR3: CASSPGQPNQPQHF
DNA: TGTGCCAGCAGCCCGGGACAGCCCAATCAGCCCCAGCATTTT

D: TRBD1
size: -
V: TRBV4-1
J: TRBJ2-7
CDR3: CASSQGRGQAIWEQYF
DNA: TGCGCCAGCAGCCAAGGGCGGGGACAGGCAATTTGGGAGCAGTACTTC